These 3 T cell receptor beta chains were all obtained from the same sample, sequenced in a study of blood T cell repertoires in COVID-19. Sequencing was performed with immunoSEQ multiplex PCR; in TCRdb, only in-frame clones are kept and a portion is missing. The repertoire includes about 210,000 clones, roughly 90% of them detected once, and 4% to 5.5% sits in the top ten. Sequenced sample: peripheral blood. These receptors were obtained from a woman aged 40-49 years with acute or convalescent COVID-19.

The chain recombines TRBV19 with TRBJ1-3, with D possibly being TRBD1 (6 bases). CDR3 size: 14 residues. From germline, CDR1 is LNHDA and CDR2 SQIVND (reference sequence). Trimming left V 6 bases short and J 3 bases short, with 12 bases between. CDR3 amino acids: CASRLQGYGNTIYF. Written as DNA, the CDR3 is TGTGCCAGTAGATTACAGGGATATGGAAACACCATATATTTT.

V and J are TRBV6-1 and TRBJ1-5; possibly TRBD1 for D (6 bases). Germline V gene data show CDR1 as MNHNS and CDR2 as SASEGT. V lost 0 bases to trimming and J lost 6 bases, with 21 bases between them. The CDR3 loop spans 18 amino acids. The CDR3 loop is CASSEALFVAGVGQPQHF. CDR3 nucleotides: TGTGCCAGCAGTGAAGCCCTTTTCGTAGCAGGGGTGGGTCAGCCCCAGCATTTT.

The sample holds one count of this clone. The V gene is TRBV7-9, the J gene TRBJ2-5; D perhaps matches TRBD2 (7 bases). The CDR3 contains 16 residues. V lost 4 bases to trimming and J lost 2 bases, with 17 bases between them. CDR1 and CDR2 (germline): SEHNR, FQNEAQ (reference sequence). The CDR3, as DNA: TGTGCCAGCAGCTCAGGGAGGGGGGTGGCTCAAGAGACCCAGTACTTC. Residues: CASSSGRGVAQETQYF.